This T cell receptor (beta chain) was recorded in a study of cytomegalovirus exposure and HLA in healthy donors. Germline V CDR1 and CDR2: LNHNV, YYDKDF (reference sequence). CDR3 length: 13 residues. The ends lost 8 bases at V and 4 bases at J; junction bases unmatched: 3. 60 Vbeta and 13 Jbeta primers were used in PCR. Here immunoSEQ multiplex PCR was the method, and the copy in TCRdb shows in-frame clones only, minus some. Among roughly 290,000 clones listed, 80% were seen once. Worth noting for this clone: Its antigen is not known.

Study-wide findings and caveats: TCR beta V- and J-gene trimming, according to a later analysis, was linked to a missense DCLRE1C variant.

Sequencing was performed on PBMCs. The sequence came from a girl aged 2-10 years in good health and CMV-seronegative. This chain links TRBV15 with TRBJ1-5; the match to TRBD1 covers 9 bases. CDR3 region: CATGQGLNQPQHF. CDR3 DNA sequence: TGTGCCACCGGACAGGGGTTGAATCAGCCCCAGCATTTT.